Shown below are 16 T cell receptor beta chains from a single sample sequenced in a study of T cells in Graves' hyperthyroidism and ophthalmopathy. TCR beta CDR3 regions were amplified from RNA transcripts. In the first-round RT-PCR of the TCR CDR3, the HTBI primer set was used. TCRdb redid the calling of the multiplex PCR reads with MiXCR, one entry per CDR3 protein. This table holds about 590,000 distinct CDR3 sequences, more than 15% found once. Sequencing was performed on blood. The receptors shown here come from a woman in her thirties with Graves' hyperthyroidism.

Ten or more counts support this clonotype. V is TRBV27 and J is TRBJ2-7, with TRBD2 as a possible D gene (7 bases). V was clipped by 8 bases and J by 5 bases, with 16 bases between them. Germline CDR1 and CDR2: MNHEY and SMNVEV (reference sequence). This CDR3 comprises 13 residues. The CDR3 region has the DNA TGTGCCAGCGGGGGGGGCACTTTGGACGAGCAGTACTTC. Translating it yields CASGGGTLDEQYF.

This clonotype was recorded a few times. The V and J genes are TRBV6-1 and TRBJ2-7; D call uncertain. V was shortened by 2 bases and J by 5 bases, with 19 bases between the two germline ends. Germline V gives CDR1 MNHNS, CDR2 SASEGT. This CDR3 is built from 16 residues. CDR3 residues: CASSEIGQAKDDEQYF. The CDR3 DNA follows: TGTGCCAGCAGTGAAATAGGGCAGGCCAAGGATGACGAGCAGTACTTC.

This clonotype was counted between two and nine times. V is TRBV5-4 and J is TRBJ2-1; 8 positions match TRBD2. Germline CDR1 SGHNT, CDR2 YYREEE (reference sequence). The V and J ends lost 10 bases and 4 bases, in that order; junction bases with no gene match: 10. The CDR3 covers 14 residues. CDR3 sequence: CAVLTGGSYNEQFF. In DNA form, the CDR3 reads TGTGCCGTTTTAACGGGAGGGTCGTACAATGAGCAGTTCTTC.

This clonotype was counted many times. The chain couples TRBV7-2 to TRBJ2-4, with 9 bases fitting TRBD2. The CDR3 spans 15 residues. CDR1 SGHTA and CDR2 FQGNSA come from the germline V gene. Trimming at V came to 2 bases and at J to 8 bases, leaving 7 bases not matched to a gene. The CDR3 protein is CASSLFAGGRDIQYF. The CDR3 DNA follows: TGTGCCAGCAGCTTATTTGCGGGAGGGCGGGACATTCAGTACTTC.

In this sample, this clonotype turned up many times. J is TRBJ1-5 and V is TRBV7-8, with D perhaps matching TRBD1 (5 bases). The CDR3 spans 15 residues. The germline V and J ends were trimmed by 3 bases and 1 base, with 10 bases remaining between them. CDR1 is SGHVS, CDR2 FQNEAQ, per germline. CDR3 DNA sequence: TGTGCCAGCAGCTTCGAGGGACGCAGCAATCAGCCCCAGCATTTT. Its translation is CASSFEGRSNQPQHF.

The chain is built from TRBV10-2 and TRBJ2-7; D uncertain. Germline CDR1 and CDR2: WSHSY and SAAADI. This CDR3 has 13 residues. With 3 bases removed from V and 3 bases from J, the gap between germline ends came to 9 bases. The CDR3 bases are TGCGCCAGCAGTGACCGGGTCCTCTACGAGCAGTACTTC. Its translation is CASSDRVLYEQYF.

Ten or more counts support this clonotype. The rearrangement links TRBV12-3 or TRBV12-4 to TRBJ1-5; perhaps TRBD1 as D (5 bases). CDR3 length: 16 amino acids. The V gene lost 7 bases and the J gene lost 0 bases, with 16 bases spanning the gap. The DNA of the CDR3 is TGTGCCAGCATGGGGAGGGGACGTAATAGCAATCAGCCCCAGCATTTT. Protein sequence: CASMGRGRNSNQPQHF.

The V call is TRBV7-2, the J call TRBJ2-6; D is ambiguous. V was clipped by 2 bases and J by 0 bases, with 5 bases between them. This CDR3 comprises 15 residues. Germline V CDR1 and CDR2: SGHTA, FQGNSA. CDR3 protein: CASSLFNSGANVLTF. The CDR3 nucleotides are TGTGCCAGCAGCTTATTTAACTCTGGGGCCAACGTCCTGACTTTC. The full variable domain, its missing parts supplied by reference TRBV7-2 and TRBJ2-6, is GAGVSQSPSNKVTEKGKDVELRCDPISGHTALYWYRQSLGQGLEFLIYFQGNSAPDKSGLPSDRFSAERTGGSVSTLTIQRTQQEDSAVYLCASSLFNSGANVLTFGAGSRLTVL.

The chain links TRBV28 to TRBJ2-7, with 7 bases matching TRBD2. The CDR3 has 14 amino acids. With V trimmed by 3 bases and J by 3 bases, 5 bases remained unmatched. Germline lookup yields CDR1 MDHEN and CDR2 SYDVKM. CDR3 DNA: TGTGCCAGCAGTTTGACTGCGGGGGTCTACGAGCAGTACTTC. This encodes CASSLTAGVYEQYF. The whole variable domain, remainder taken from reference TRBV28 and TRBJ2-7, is DVKVTQSSRYLVKRTGEKVFLECVQDMDHENMFWYRQDPGLGLRLIYFSYDVKMKEKGDIPEGYSVSREKKERFSLILESASTNQTSMYLCASSLTAGVYEQYFGPGTRLTVT.

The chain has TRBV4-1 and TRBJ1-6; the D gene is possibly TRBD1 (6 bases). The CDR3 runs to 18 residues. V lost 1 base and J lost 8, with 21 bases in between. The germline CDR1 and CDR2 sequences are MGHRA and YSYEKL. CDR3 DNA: TGCGCCAGCAGCCAAGGGGTAAACAGGGTATCCTTTTATTCACCCCTCCACTTT. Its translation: CASSQGVNRVSFYSPLHF.

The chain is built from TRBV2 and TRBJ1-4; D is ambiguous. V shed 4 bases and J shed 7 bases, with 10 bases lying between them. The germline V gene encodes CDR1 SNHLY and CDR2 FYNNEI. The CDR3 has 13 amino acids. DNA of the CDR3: TGTGCCAGCAGTGGGGGTGTCGCTGAAAAACTGTTTTTT. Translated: CASSGGVAEKLFF.

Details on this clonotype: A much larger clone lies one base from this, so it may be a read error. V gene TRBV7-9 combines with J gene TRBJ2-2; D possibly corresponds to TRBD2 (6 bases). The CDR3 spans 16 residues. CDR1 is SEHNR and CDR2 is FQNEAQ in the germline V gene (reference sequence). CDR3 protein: CVSSLAVASNTGELFF. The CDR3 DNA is TGTGTCAGCAGCTTAGCGGTAGCGTCGAACACCGGGGAGCTGTTTTTT.

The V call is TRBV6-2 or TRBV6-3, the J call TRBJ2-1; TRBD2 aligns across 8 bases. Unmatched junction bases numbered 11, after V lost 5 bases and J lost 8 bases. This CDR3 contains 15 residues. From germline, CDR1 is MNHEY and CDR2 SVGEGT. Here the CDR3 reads CASSPTGGRFDEQFF. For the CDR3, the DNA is TGTGCCAGCAGTCCAACCGGCGGGAGGTTCGATGAGCAGTTCTTC.

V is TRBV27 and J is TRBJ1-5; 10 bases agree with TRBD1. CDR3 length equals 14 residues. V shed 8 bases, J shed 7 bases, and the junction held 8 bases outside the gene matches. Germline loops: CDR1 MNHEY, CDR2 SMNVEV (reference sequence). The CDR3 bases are TGTGCCAGCCGGGGGGGGACAGGGGACCAGCCCCAGCATTTT. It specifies CASRGGTGDQPQHF.

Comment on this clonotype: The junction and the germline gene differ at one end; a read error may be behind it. DNA of the CDR3: TGTGTCTGGAGTACCCGATACGAGCAGTACTTC. It translates to CVWSTRYEQYF. The chain couples TRBV30 to TRBJ2-7; D remains ambiguous. The CDR3 contains 11 residues. Looked up from germline, CDR1 is GTSNPN and CDR2 is SVGIG (reference sequence).

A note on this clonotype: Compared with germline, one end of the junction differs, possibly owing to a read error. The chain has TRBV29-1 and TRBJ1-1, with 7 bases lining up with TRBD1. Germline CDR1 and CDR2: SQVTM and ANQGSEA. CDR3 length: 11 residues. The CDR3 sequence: CSGDRVTETFF. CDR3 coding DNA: TGCAGCGGAGACAGGGTTACTGAAACTTTCTTT.